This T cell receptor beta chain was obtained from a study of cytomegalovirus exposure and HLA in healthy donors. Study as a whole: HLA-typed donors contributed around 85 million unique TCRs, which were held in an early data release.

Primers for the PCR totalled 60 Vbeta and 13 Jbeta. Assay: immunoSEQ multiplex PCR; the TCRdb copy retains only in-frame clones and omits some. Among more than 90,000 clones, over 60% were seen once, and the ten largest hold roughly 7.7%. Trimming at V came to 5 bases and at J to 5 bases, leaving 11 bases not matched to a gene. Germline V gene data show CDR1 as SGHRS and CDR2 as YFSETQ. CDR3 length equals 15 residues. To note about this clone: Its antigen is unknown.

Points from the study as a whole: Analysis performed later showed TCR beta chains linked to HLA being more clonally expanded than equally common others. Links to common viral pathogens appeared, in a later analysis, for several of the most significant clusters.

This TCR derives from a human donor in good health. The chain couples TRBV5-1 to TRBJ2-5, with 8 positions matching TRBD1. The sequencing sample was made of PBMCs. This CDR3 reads CASRQGAQVRETQYF. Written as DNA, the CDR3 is TGCGCCAGCAGGCAGGGGGCGCAGGTGCGGGAGACCCAGTACTTC.